These 20 T cell receptor beta chains were all obtained from the same sample, sequenced in a study of cytomegalovirus exposure and HLA in healthy donors. 60 Vbeta and 13 Jbeta primers were used in PCR. Measured with immunoSEQ multiplex PCR; TCRdb has only the in-frame clones, and not every one. Of about 150,000 clones in the sample, 75% to 85% were seen once. Sample: PBMCs. All receptors come from a female donor in good health and CMV-seropositive.

In this sample, this clone turned up a few times. The chain links TRBV7-9 to TRBJ2-1; 12 bases match TRBD2. Per germline, CDR1 SEHNR and CDR2 FQNEAQ (reference sequence). The junction had 5 bases not matched to a gene; V was cut back by 1 base and J by 10 bases. The CDR3 length is 15 residues. CDR3 loop: CASSLGLAGDLEQFF. For the CDR3, the DNA is TGTGCCAGCAGCTTAGGACTAGCGGGGGACTTAGAGCAGTTCTTC.

As concerns this clone: This CDR3 is also generated by other DNA sequences in the sample. V and J are TRBV5-1 and TRBJ1-1; D is unresolved. The CDR3 contains 14 residues. The germline V gene has CDR1 SGHRS and CDR2 YFSETQ. V was pared by 2 bases and J by 1 base, with 9 bases between. CDR3: CASSFREGNTEAFF. CDR3 DNA: TGCGCCAGCAGCTTTCGGGAAGGGAACACTGAAGCTTTCTTT.

This chain joins TRBV5-6 and TRBJ2-3, with a weak D call TRBD2 (6 bases). From germline, CDR1 is SGHDT and CDR2 YYEEEE. V lost 4 bases to trimming and J lost 1 base, with 13 bases between them. The CDR3 runs 15 residues. CDR3 sequence: CASSPAGRGTDTQYF. For the CDR3, the DNA is TGTGCCAGCAGCCCGGCGGGGCGGGGCACAGATACGCAGTATTTT.

The rearrangement joins TRBV19 to TRBJ1-5; D gene unclear. The length of the CDR3 is 14 residues. Germline CDR1 is LNHDA and CDR2 is SQIVND (reference sequence). V gave up 5 bases and J gave up 5 bases, with 13 bases separating them. CDR3 residues: CASSWTAVHQPQHF. For the CDR3, the DNA is TGTGCCAGTAGTTGGACTGCGGTCCATCAGCCCCAGCATTTT.

The CDR3 nucleotides read TGTGCCAGCAAACGACAGACCGGCACAGATACGCAGTATTTT. This sequence encodes CASKRQTGTDTQYF. This chain joins TRBV6-1 and TRBJ2-3; perhaps TRBD1 as D (5 bases). V lost 7 bases and J lost 1, with 12 bases in between. Per germline, CDR1 MNHNS and CDR2 SASEGT. The CDR3 is 14 residues long.

This clone showed up just a few times. This chain joins TRBV5-6 and TRBJ2-2; D ambiguous. This CDR3 has 13 amino acids. CDR1 SGHDT and CDR2 YYEEEE come from the germline V gene. Deletions cut 0 bases from V and 6 bases from J, with 6 bases between. CDR3 loop: CASSLGSSGELFF. DNA for the CDR3: TGTGCCAGCAGCTTGGGTAGTTCCGGGGAGCTGTTTTTT.

This clone was detected a few times. The chain is built from TRBV11-3 and TRBJ2-2; 11 nucleotides line up with TRBD1. The CDR3 covers 15 residues. V lost 5 bases and J lost 3; bases outside the gene matches: 2. Germline V gives CDR1 SGHNT, CDR2 YENEEA. The CDR3 spells CASSRDRGDTGELFF. In nucleotides, the CDR3 is TGTGCCAGCAGCCGGGACAGGGGGGACACCGGGGAGCTGTTTTTT.

The chain has TRBV27 and TRBJ2-7; no reliable D call. Between the trimmed V and J ends, which lost 1 base and 2 bases, there was a span of 12 bases. CDR1 is MNHEY, CDR2 SMNVEV, per germline (reference sequence). This CDR3 has 15 residues. The DNA for the CDR3 is TGTGCCAGCAGTTTATTTTCCGGAGTACCCTACGAGCAGTACTTC. Translated, it gives CASSLFSGVPYEQYF.

V and J are TRBV18 and TRBJ2-7; D remains ambiguous. Germline values: CDR1 KGHSH, CDR2 LQKENI. The CDR3 covers 13 residues. With 4 bases removed from V and 5 bases from J, the gap between germline ends came to 12 bases. In DNA form, the CDR3 reads TGTGCCAGCTCACTCGGTACCGCGGACGAGCAGTACTTC. It specifies CASSLGTADEQYF.

This clone was found a few times. V usage is TRBV4-2 and J usage is TRBJ1-6; D possibly corresponds to TRBD1 (5 bases). V dropped 1 base and J dropped 8 bases, with 21 bases sitting between them. Germline-derived CDR1 and CDR2 are LGHNA and YNFKEQ. CDR3 length: 18 amino acids. For the CDR3, the DNA is TGTGCCAGCAGCCAAGTAGTCCAGGGCAGGCCTAGGGATTCACCCCTCCACTTT. Its protein product is CASSQVVQGRPRDSPLHF.

This chain joins TRBV28 and TRBJ2-7, with D perhaps matching TRBD1 (5 bases). Per germline, CDR1 MDHEN and CDR2 SYDVKM. V lost 5 bases and J lost 1, with 18 bases in between. This CDR3 is built from 16 residues. CDR3 DNA sequence: TGTGCCAGCAGTCCCCAGGGCGGTAGGTTGTCCTACGAGCAGTACTTC. As protein: CASSPQGGRLSYEQYF.

The J gene is TRBJ2-2, the V gene TRBV7-3; TRBD2 is a possible D gene (6 bases). Germline V gives CDR1 SGHTA, CDR2 FQGTGA. Trimming left V 1 base short and J 7 bases short, with 16 bases between. The CDR3 is made up of 16 amino acids. The CDR3: CASSLRPPGGSGELFF. CDR3 coding DNA: TGTGCCAGCAGCTTAAGACCCCCCGGGGGAAGCGGGGAGCTGTTTTTT.

This sequence joins TRBV2 and TRBJ2-1; 12 bases line up with TRBD2. The length of the CDR3 is 16 residues. The J segment lost 2 bases and the V segment lost 8 bases, leaving 7 bases of the junction unmatched. In germline, CDR1 is SNHLY, CDR2 FYNNEI. The chain's CDR3 is CASLASGGAPYNEQFF. CDR3 nucleotides: TGTGCCAGCCTTGCTAGCGGGGGGGCCCCCTACAATGAGCAGTTCTTC. Using reference TRBV2 and TRBJ2-1 for the parts outside the CDR3, the full variable domain is EPEVTQTPSHQVTQMGQEVILRCVPISNHLYFYWYRQILGQKVEFLVSFYNNEISEKSEIFDDQFSVERPDGSNFTLKIRSTKLEDSAMYFCASLASGGAPYNEQFFGPGTRLTVL.

The genes are TRBV5-4 and TRBJ2-7, with 7 bases matching TRBD2. The V and J ends lost 0 bases and 0 bases, in that order; junction bases with no gene match: 9. The germline gives CDR1 SGHNT, CDR2 YYREEE (reference sequence). CDR3 size: 17 residues. In DNA, the CDR3 is TGTGCCAGCAGCTTGGGCGGTGGGGGGGGGTCCTCCTACGAGCAGTACTTC. It encodes CASSLGGGGGSSYEQYF.

The chain couples TRBV2 to TRBJ1-4, with 7 bases that match TRBD1. The junction had 9 bases not matched to a gene; V was cut back by 7 bases and J by 7 bases. The CDR3 is made up of 14 amino acids. Germline V CDR1 and CDR2: SNHLY, FYNNEI. The CDR3 DNA sequence: TGTGCCAGCATCACGACAGGGAGCAGTGAAAAACTGTTTTTT. Protein sequence: CASITTGSSEKLFF.

This clone was detected only a few times. The chain employs TRBV6-5 and TRBJ1-1, with 7 bases identical to TRBD1. The CDR3 spans 14 residues. The junction had 5 bases not matched to a gene; V was cut back by 0 bases and J by 7 bases. Germline CDR1 reads MNHEY; CDR2 reads SVGAGI. CDR3 sequence (DNA): TGTGCCAGCAGTTACTCCAGGGGGACGGTTGAAGCTTTCTTT. It translates to CASSYSRGTVEAFF.

The rearrangement links TRBV6-1 to TRBJ1-3; 8 bases agree with TRBD1. Germline V gene sequence: CDR1 MNHNS, CDR2 SASEGT. V dropped 7 bases and J dropped 4; count of bases not matched to a gene: 9. CDR3 length: 15 residues. The CDR3 loop reads CASTPQGERGNTIYF. The CDR3 region has the DNA TGTGCCAGCACCCCACAGGGGGAGCGAGGAAACACCATATATTTT.

This clone was found a few times. The V and J genes are TRBV6-4 and TRBJ2-3; 8 bases match TRBD2. V was pared by 5 bases and J by 6 bases, with 4 bases of the junction left unmatched. The germline V gene encodes CDR1 MRHNA and CDR2 SNTAGT. This CDR3 comprises 13 residues. CDR3 nucleotide sequence: TGTGCCAGCAGTCGGGAGGGGGACGATACGCAGTATTTT. The encoded protein is CASSREGDDTQYF.

The genes are TRBV6-1 and TRBJ2-3; a possible D gene is TRBD2 (6 bases). CDR1 MNHNS and CDR2 SASEGT come from the germline V gene. The CDR3 covers 15 residues. The V end lost 3 bases, the J end lost 4 bases, and 14 bases lay between the germline ends. Here the CDR3 reads CASSEEGGRADTQYF. CDR3 DNA sequence: TGTGCCAGCAGTGAGGAGGGCGGTAGGGCAGATACGCAGTATTTT.

This chain connects TRBV21-1 to TRBJ2-7; the D call of TRBD1 is as the table states it, not checked on the DNA. TRBV21-1 is deemed a pseudogene. The length of the CDR3 is 16 residues. CDR3 DNA: TGTGCCAGCAGCAAAGCTACAGCCCCTCCTCCCTACGAGCAGTACTTC. This sequence encodes CASSKATAPPPYEQYF.